The 7 T cell receptor beta chains listed next were all sequenced from one sample in a study of cytomegalovirus exposure and HLA in healthy donors. The PCR ran on 60 Vbeta and 13 Jbeta primers. Clones were read by immunoSEQ multiplex PCR, and TCRdb kept only the in-frame ones, dropping some. The listing records around 50,000 clones. The sample comprised PBMCs. The receptors were sampled from a male donor in good health and CMV-seropositive.

The V call is TRBV28, the J call TRBJ2-2; 10 positions agree with TRBD2. The trim removed 6 bases at V and 4 bases at J, leaving 5 bases unmatched. The CDR3 runs 15 residues. Germline V gene data show CDR1 as MDHEN and CDR2 as SYDVKM. Here the CDR3 reads CASRTLAGATGELFF. In nucleotides, the CDR3 is TGTGCCAGCAGAACGCTAGCGGGGGCCACCGGGGAGCTGTTTTTT. The full variable domain, in which reference TRBV28 and TRBJ2-2 provide the parts outside the CDR3, is DVKVTQSSRYLVKRTGEKVFLECVQDMDHENMFWYRQDPGLGLRLIYFSYDVKMKEKGDIPEGYSVSREKKERFSLILESASTNQTSMYLCASRTLAGATGELFFGEGSRLTVL.

CDR3 coding DNA: TGCGCCACCAAGGTGGAGCCTTATTCACCCCTCCACTTT. Protein product: CATKVEPYSPLHF. The chain links TRBV5-1 to TRBJ1-6; D is unresolved. This CDR3 spans 13 amino acids. CDR1 and CDR2 from the germline V gene are SGHRS and YFSETQ. V lost 9 bases and J lost 8, with 15 bases in between.

The rearrangement links TRBV7-2 to TRBJ2-7, with D uncertain. The V end lost 0 bases, the J end lost 5 bases, and 8 bases lay between the germline ends. The germline V gene has CDR1 SGHTA and CDR2 FQGNSA. The CDR3 runs 13 residues. The CDR3 loop reads CASSLAYRDEQYF. As DNA, the CDR3 is TGTGCCAGCAGCTTAGCTTACCGGGACGAGCAGTACTTC.

This chain uses TRBV13 with TRBJ2-2; 11 bases are shared with TRBD2. Germline loops: CDR1 PRHDT, CDR2 FYEKMQ (reference sequence). V trimming: 5 bases; J trimming: 7 bases; junction bases outside the gene matches: 6. This CDR3 region has 15 residues. The CDR3 is CASSAPSGGYGELFF. As DNA, the CDR3 is TGTGCCAGCAGCGCCCCTAGCGGGGGGTACGGGGAGCTGTTTTTT.

Comment on this clone: At one end the junction does not follow the germline gene, possibly because of a read error. The chain combines TRBV5-6 with TRBJ2-3; TRBD2 matches at 12 bases. The CDR3 contains 17 residues. Germline CDR1 is SGHDT and CDR2 is YYEEEE. In DNA form, the CDR3 reads TGTGTCAGCAGCTTGAGGCTAGCGGGGGGGATGACAGATACGCAGTATTTT. Translating gives CVSSLRLAGGMTDTQYF.

The chain is built from TRBV14 and TRBJ2-2, with D maybe TRBD1 (5 bases). CDR3 size: 17 residues. V gave up 0 bases and J gave up 7 bases, with 18 bases separating them. Per the germline V gene, CDR1 is SGHDN and CDR2 is FVKESK. The CDR3 loop is CASSQDSGQGRIGELFF. DNA of the CDR3: TGTGCCAGCAGCCAAGATTCCGGGCAGGGAAGAATCGGGGAGCTGTTTTTT.

The chain combines TRBV7-8 with TRBJ2-1; D may be TRBD2 (6 bases). Trimming left V 5 bases short and J 2 bases short, with 16 bases between. CDR3 length: 16 residues. CDR1 and CDR2 from the germline V gene are SGHVS and FQNEAQ. For the CDR3, the DNA is TGTGCCAGCAGCCCCCGGCGGGGTTCGCCCTACAATGAGCAGTTCTTC. As protein: CASSPRRGSPYNEQFF.